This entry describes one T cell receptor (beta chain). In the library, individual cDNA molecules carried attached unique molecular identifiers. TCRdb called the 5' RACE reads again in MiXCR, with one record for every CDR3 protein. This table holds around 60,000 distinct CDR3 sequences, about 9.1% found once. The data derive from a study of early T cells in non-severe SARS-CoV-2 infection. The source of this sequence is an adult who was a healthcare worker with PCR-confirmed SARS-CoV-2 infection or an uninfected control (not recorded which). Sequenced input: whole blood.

The CDR3 spells CASTGGLAGGHSSGELFF. The DNA of the CDR3 is TGTGCCAGCACTGGAGGACTAGCGGGAGGCCATTCGTCCGGGGAGCTGTTTTTT. The V call is TRBV6-1, the J call TRBJ2-2, with TRBD2 matching 14 bases. V lost 7 bases and J lost 6; bases outside the gene matches: 13. CDR3 length equals 18 residues. CDR1 is MNHNS, CDR2 SASEGT, per germline.